This passage covers 20 T cell receptor beta chains from one sample sequenced in a study of blood T cell repertoires in COVID-19. Sequencing used immunoSEQ multiplex PCR; TCRdb keeps in-frame clones, though not all of them. The sample holds 220,000 or so clones, roughly 75% seen once. The sample consisted of peripheral blood. The receptors derive from a woman in her 70s with acute or convalescent COVID-19.

The chain uses TRBV28 and TRBJ1-1; tentative D call: TRBD1 (6 bases). The CDR3 has 15 amino acids. Deletions cut 5 bases from V and 0 bases from J, with 13 bases between. Per the germline V gene, CDR1 is MDHEN and CDR2 is SYDVKM. The CDR3 bases are TGTGCCAGCAGTCCTCCGGGACAAGTGAACACTGAAGCTTTCTTT. Residues: CASSPPGQVNTEAFF.

The J gene is TRBJ1-1, the V gene TRBV19; D is unresolved. This CDR3 region has 16 residues. The ends were cut back, 3 bases at V and 1 base at J, with 15 bases in the middle. Germline V gene sequence: CDR1 LNHDA, CDR2 SQIVND (reference sequence). The CDR3 DNA is TGTGCCAGTAGTATTTTGCGGCGCCGGGAGAACACTGAAGCTTTCTTT. It specifies CASSILRRRENTEAFF.

The chain has TRBV10-3 and TRBJ2-3; 8 bases align to TRBD2. V lost 2 bases, J lost 3 bases, and 4 bases stayed unmatched. Germline V CDR1 and CDR2: ENHRY, SYGVKD. CDR3 length: 15 residues. The CDR3 DNA sequence: TGTGCCATCAGTGAGCCGGGGGGGAGTACAGATACGCAGTATTTT. Translation: CAISEPGGSTDTQYF.

This clone occurred a few times. This chain uses TRBV5-1 with TRBJ1-4, with 9 bases that match TRBD1. This CDR3 region has 14 residues. The J segment lost 8 bases and the V segment lost 4 bases, leaving 6 bases of the junction unmatched. Germline V gene data show CDR1 as SGHRS and CDR2 as YFSETQ. The CDR3 DNA reads TGCGCCAGCAGCATCGGACAGGGGAGCGAAAAACTGTTTTTT. Protein product: CASSIGQGSEKLFF.

The chain combines TRBV10-3 with TRBJ1-1; a possible D gene is TRBD1 (6 bases). V gave up 6 bases and J gave up 5 bases, with 13 bases separating them. The CDR3 contains 13 residues. CDR1 is ENHRY and CDR2 is SYGVKD in the germline V gene. CDR3 loop: CAIRDRGETEAFF. In nucleotides, the CDR3 is TGTGCCATCAGGGACAGAGGGGAAACTGAAGCTTTCTTT.

The V call is TRBV9, the J call TRBJ2-3, with D possibly matching TRBD2 (6 bases). V lost 0 bases to trimming and J lost 7 bases, with 9 bases between them. The germline gives CDR1 SGDLS, CDR2 YYNGEE. CDR3 length equals 13 residues. The CDR3 spells CASSVVEGNTQYF. The DNA for the CDR3 is TGTGCCAGCAGCGTAGTGGAGGGGAATACGCAGTATTTT.

The CDR3 sequence: CASNRDRVVRETQYF. The CDR3, as DNA: TGTGCCAGCAACCGAGACAGGGTGGTGCGAGAGACCCAGTACTTC. J is TRBJ2-5 and V is TRBV2; 7 bases match TRBD1. From germline, CDR1 is SNHLY and CDR2 FYNNEI. The CDR3 is made up of 15 amino acids. V shed 7 bases and J 4 bases; nucleotides not matched to a gene: 12.

The J gene is TRBJ2-7, the V gene TRBV27, with TRBD2 matching 7 bases. V shed 2 bases, J shed 0 bases, and the junction held 10 bases outside the gene matches. In germline, CDR1 is MNHEY, CDR2 SMNVEV (reference sequence). The CDR3 contains 17 residues. CDR3: CASSLLWASGGSYEQYF. CDR3 coding DNA: TGTGCCAGCAGTTTACTTTGGGCTAGCGGAGGCTCCTACGAGCAGTACTTC.

The chain recombines TRBV28 with TRBJ2-6; the D gene is possibly TRBD2 (6 bases). This CDR3 contains 14 residues. The ends were cut back, 8 bases at V and 4 bases at J, with 12 bases in the middle. Germline V gene data show CDR1 as MDHEN and CDR2 as SYDVKM. The CDR3 DNA sequence: TGTGCCAGCGCCAGGAGGGCGGGGGCCAACGTCCTGACTTTC. Its translation is CASARRAGANVLTF.

This clone has a handful of counts. The chain uses TRBV10-3 and TRBJ2-7; 10 bases align to TRBD2. Germline V gene sequence: CDR1 ENHRY, CDR2 SYGVKD. V was clipped by 0 bases and J by 4 bases; unmatched bases: 6. The CDR3 contains 16 residues. CDR3 protein: CAISESSTSGPYEQYF. Written as DNA, the CDR3 is TGTGCCATCAGTGAGTCCTCGACTAGCGGGCCGTACGAGCAGTACTTC.

The chain has TRBV5-8 and TRBJ1-1, with D maybe TRBD1 (5 bases). Trimming took 2 bases from V and 4 from J, leaving 15 bases between them. The CDR3 has 15 residues. Per germline, CDR1 SGHTS and CDR2 YDEGEE. In DNA, the CDR3 is TGTGCCAGCAGCTTCTGGGGCAGGGCTACCACTGAAGCTTTCTTT. It yields the protein CASSFWGRATTEAFF.

There are a few counts of this clone. The J gene is TRBJ2-4, the V gene TRBV28; maybe TRBD2 (5 bases). The V and J ends lost 11 bases and 5 bases respectively, with 19 bases between them. CDR1 is MDHEN and CDR2 is SYDVKM in the germline V gene. The CDR3 has 14 residues. The CDR3 nucleotides read TGTGCCTCCACGGGATACCCGAACCAAAACATTCAGTACTTC. This sequence encodes CASTGYPNQNIQYF. Variable domain in full (rest from reference TRBV28 and TRBJ2-4): DVKVTQSSRYLVKRTGEKVFLECVQDMDHENMFWYRQDPGLGLRLIYFSYDVKMKEKGDIPEGYSVSREKKERFSLILESASTNQTSMYLCASTGYPNQNIQYFGAGTRLSVL.

This chain uses TRBV28 with TRBJ1-2; tentatively, D is TRBD1 (5 bases). CDR1 and CDR2 (germline): MDHEN, SYDVKM. Trimming pared 6 bases from V and 0 bases from J, leaving 14 bases between. This CDR3 region has 15 residues. CDR3 DNA: TGTGCCAGCAGAATCCGTTCAGGGCCTAACTATGGCTACACCTTC. Protein sequence: CASRIRSGPNYGYTF.

The chain combines TRBV19 with TRBJ2-7, with 12 bases identical to TRBD2. CDR3 size: 14 residues. Germline trimming cut 6 bases from V and 3 bases from J; bases unmatched to any gene: 3. Germline V lookup: CDR1 LNHDA, CDR2 SQIVND (reference sequence). DNA for the CDR3: TGTGCCAGTAGCCAACTAGCGGGAGGCTACGAGCAGTACTTC. Protein product: CASSQLAGGYEQYF.

The chain links TRBV30 to TRBJ1-1; a weak D match, TRBD1 (5 bases). V lost 5 bases to trimming and J lost 4 bases, with 17 bases between them. The V gene's germline CDR1 is GTSNPN and CDR2 SVGIG (reference sequence). This CDR3 is built from 14 residues. CDR3 in amino acids: CAWDRGGEGTEAFF. The CDR3 DNA reads TGTGCCTGGGATCGGGGAGGGGAAGGCACTGAAGCTTTCTTT.

This clone occurred a few times. This sequence joins TRBV19 and TRBJ2-1, with D tentatively TRBD1 (5 bases). This CDR3 is 18 amino acids long. The germline CDR1 and CDR2 sequences are LNHDA and SQIVND (reference sequence). Trimming took 1 base from V and 0 from J, leaving 16 bases between them. The chain's CDR3 is CASSIVTWGRSSYNEQFF. In DNA, the CDR3 is TGTGCCAGTAGTATAGTAACTTGGGGCAGAAGCTCCTACAATGAGCAGTTCTTC.

The DNA for the CDR3 is TGTGCCAGCAGCTTAGACGGTAGCGGAAGCACAGATACGCAGTATTTT. Residues: CASSLDGSGSTDTQYF. V usage is TRBV7-9 and J usage is TRBJ2-3; D possibly corresponds to TRBD2 (6 bases). The CDR3 sequence is 16 residues long. Germline V gene sequence: CDR1 SEHNR, CDR2 FQNEAQ (reference sequence). V gave up 1 base and J gave up 0 bases, with 11 bases separating them.

V and J are TRBV10-3 and TRBJ2-7, with 10 bases identical to TRBD2. After removal of 6 bases from V and 3 bases from J, the junction contained 14 bases not matched to a gene. CDR3 length: 17 amino acids. CDR1 and CDR2 from the germline V gene are ENHRY and SYGVKD. The CDR3 protein is CAISRTSGYPEVYEQYF. The CDR3, as DNA: TGTGCCATCAGCCGGACTAGCGGCTACCCTGAGGTCTACGAGCAGTACTTC.

The J gene is TRBJ1-4, the V gene TRBV6-7, with 7 bases aligning to TRBD1. TRBV6-7 counts as an open reading frame of uncertain function. The CDR3 length is 15 residues. V gave up 5 bases and J gave up 3 bases; unmatched junction bases: 6. The CDR3 sequence: CASSTTGSANEKLFF. The CDR3 region has the DNA TGTGCCAGCAGTACGACAGGGTCGGCTAATGAAAAACTGTTTTTT.

This rearrangement joins TRBV28 to TRBJ1-1, with a possible D match to TRBD1 (6 bases). Germline V gene sequence: CDR1 MDHEN, CDR2 SYDVKM. The V end lost 3 bases, the J end lost 8 bases, and 16 bases lay between the germline ends. This CDR3 has 14 residues. The DNA for the CDR3 is TGTGCCAGCAGTTTTCCGGGGGGCATCTTGGAAGCTTTCTTT. It specifies CASSFPGGILEAFF. Supplemented by reference TRBV28 and TRBJ1-1, the full variable domain reads DVKVTQSSRYLVKRTGEKVFLECVQDMDHENMFWYRQDPGLGLRLIYFSYDVKMKEKGDIPEGYSVSREKKERFSLILESASTNQTSMYLCASSFPGGILEAFFGQGTRLTVV.